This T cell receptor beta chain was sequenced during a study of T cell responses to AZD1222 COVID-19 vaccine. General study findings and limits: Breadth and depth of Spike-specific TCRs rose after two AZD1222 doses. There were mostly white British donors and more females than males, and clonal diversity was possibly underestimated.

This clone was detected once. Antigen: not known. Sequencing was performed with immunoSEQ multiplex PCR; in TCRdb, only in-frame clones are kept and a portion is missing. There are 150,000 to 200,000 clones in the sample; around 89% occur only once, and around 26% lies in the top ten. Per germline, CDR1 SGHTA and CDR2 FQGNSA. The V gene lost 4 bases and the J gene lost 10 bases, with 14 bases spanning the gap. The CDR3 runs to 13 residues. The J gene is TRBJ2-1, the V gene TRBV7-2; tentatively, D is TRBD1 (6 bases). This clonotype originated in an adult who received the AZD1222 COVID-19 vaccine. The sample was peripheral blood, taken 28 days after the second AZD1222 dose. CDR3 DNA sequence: TGTGCCAGCAGCTCCCAAGGGGGTGACGAGCAGTTCTTC. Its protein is CASSSQGGDEQFF.